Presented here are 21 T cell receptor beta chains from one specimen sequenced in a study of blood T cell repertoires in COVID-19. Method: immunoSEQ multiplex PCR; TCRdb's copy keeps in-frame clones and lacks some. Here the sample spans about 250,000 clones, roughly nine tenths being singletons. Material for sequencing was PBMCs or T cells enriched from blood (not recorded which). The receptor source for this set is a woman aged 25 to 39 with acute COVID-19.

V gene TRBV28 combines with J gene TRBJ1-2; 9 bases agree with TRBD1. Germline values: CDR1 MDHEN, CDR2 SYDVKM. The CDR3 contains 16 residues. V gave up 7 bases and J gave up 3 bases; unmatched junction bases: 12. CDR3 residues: CASIPGQGIGDYGYTF. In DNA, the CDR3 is TGTGCCAGCATCCCAGGACAGGGGATCGGGGACTATGGCTACACCTTC.

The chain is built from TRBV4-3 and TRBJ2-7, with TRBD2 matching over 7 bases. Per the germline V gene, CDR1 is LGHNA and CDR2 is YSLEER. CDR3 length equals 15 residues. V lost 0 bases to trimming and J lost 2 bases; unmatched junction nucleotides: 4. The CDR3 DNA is TGCGCCAGCAGCCAAGAGCCTAGCGGACCCTACGAGCAGTACTTC. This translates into CASSQEPSGPYEQYF.

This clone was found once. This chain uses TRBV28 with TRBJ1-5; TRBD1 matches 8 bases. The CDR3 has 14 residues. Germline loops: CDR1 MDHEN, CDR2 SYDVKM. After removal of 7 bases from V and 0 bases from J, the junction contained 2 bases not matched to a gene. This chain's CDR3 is CASKGQGSNQPQHF. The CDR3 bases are TGTGCCAGCAAAGGACAGGGTAGCAATCAGCCCCAGCATTTT.

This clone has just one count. The CDR3 coding sequence is TGCGCCAGCAGCTCCGGGACAGGGGGAGAGTATGGCTACACCTTC. This sequence encodes CASSSGTGGEYGYTF. The V gene is TRBV4-3, the J gene TRBJ1-2, with 11 bases aligning to TRBD1. In germline, CDR1 is LGHNA, CDR2 YSLEER. The CDR3 runs to 15 residues. J lost 5 bases, V lost 5 bases, and 7 bases had no gene match.

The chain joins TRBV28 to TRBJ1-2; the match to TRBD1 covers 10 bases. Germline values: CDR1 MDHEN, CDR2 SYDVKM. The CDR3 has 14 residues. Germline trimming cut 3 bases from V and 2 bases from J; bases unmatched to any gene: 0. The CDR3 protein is CASSLGQGNYGYTF. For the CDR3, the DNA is TGTGCCAGCAGTTTGGGACAGGGGAACTATGGCTACACCTTC.

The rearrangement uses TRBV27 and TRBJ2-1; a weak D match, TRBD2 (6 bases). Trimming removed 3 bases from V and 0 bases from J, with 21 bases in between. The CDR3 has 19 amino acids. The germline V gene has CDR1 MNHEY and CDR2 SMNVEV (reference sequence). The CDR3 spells CASSLRRVQRVSSYNEQFF. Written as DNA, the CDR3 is TGTGCCAGCAGTTTGCGCAGGGTGCAGCGGGTGAGCTCCTACAATGAGCAGTTCTTC.

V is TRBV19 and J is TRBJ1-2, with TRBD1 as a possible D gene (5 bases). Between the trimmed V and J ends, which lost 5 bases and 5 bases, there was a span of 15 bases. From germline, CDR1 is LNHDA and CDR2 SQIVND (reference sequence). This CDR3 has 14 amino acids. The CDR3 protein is CASSSTRASYGYTF. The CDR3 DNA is TGTGCCAGTAGTTCGACCAGGGCCTCATATGGCTACACCTTC.

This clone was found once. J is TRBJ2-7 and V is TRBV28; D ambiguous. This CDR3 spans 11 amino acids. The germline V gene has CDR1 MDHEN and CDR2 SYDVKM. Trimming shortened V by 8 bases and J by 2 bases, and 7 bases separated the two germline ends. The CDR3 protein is CASCGAYEQYF. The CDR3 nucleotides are TGTGCCAGCTGCGGTGCCTACGAGCAGTACTTC.

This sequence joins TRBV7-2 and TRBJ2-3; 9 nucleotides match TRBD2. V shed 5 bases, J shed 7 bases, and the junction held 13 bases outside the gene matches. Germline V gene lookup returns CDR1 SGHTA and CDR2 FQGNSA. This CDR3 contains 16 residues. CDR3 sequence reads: CASSGGTSPMVNTQYF. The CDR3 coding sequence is TGTGCCAGCAGCGGGGGGACTAGCCCCATGGTAAATACGCAGTATTTT.

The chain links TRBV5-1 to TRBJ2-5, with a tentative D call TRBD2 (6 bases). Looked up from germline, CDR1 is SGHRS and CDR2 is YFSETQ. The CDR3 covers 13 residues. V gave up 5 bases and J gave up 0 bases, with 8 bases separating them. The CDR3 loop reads CASRPGDQETQYF. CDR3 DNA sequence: TGCGCCAGCAGGCCGGGGGACCAAGAGACCCAGTACTTC.

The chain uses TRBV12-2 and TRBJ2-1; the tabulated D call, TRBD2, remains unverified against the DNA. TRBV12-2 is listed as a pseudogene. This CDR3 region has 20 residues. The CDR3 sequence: CASRLEVGLAGVNSYNEQFF. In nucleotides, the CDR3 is TGTGCAAGTCGCTTAGAGGTGGGGCTAGCGGGAGTTAACTCCTACAATGAGCAGTTCTTC.

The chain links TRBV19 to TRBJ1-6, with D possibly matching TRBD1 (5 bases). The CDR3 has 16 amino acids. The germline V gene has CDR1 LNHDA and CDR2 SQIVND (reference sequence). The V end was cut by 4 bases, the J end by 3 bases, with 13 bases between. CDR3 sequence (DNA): TGTGCCAGTAGTAAAATAGACAGCATCTATAATTCACCCCTCCACTTT. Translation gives CASSKIDSIYNSPLHF. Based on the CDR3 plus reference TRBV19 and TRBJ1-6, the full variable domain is DGGITQSPKYLFRKEGQNVTLSCEQNLNHDAMYWYRQDPGQGLRLIYYSQIVNDFQKGDIAEGYSVSREKKESFPLTVTSAQKNPTAFYLCASSKIDSIYNSPLHFGNGTRLTVT.

The CDR3 sequence: CASSVAAGNTIYF. The CDR3 bases are TGTGCCAGCAGCGTAGCCGCTGGAAACACCATATATTTT. This rearrangement joins TRBV9 to TRBJ1-3; D not certain. Trimming shortened V by 0 bases and J by 2 bases, and 3 bases separated the two germline ends. The CDR3 totals 13 residues. CDR1 is SGDLS, CDR2 YYNGEE, per germline.

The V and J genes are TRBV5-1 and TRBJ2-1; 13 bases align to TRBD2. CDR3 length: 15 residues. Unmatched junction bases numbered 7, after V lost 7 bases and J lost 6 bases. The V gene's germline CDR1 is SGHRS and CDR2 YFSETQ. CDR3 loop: CASDGGTSGVNEQFF. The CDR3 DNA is TGCGCCAGCGACGGCGGGACTAGCGGGGTCAATGAGCAGTTCTTC.

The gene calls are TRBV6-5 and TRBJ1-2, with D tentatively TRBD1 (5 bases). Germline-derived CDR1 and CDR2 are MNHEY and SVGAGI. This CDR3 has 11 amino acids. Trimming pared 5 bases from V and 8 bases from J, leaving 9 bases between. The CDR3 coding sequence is TGTGCCAGCAGTAGGGACTGGGGCTACACCTTC. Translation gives CASSRDWGYTF.

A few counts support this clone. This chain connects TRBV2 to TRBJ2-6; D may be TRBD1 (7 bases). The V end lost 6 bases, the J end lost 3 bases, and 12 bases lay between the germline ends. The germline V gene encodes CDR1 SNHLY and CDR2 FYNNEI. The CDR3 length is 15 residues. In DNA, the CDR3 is TGTGCCAGCAGGATCAGGGGGGATGGGGCCAACGTCCTGACTTTC. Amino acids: CASRIRGDGANVLTF.

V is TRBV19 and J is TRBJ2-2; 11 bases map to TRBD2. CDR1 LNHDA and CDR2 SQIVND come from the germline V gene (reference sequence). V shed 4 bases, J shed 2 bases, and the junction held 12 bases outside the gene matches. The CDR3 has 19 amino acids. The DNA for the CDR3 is TGTGCCAGTAGTAAGAGGGTTGGCGGACTAGCGGGTAACACCGGGGAGCTGTTTTTT. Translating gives CASSKRVGGLAGNTGELFF.

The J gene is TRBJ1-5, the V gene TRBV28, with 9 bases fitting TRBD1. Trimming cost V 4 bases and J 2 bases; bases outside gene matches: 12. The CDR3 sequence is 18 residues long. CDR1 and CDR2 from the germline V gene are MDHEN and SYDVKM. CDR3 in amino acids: CASSWDREGRVGNQPQHF. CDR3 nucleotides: TGTGCCAGCAGTTGGGACAGGGAAGGGAGGGTCGGCAATCAGCCCCAGCATTTT.

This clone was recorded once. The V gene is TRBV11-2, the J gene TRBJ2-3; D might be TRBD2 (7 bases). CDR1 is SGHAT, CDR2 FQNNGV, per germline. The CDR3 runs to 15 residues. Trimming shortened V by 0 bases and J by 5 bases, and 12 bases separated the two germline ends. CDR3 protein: CASSLDGGPVDTQYF. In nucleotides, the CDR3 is TGTGCCAGCAGCTTAGACGGGGGGCCAGTAGATACGCAGTATTTT.

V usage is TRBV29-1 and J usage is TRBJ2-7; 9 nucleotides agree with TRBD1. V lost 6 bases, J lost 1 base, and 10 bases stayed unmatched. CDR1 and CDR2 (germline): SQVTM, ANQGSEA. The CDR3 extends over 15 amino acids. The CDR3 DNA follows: TGCAGCGTCACACCCCGCGGGACAGGGTCCTACGAGCAGTACTTC. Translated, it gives CSVTPRGTGSYEQYF.

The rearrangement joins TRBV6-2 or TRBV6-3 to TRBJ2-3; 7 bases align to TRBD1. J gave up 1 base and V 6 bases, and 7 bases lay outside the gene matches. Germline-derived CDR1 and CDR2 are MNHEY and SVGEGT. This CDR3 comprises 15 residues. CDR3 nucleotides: TGTGCCAGCAGCAACAGGGGTCGGGGCACAGATACGCAGTATTTT. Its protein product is CASSNRGRGTDTQYF.